These 9 T cell receptor beta chains share one sample of origin, sequenced in a study of blood T cell repertoires in COVID-19. Produced via immunoSEQ multiplex PCR; TCRdb's table is partial and in-frame only. The sample yields 200,000 to 300,000 clones, around 86% seen once. The sample was peripheral blood. The receptors were sampled from a man between 40 and 49 years old who had recovered from COVID-19.

The chain links TRBV18 to TRBJ1-4, with 8 bases fitting TRBD1. This CDR3 is built from 15 residues. J gave up 4 bases and V 3 bases, and 4 bases lay outside the gene matches. Germline CDR1 reads KGHSH; CDR2 reads LQKENI. The chain's CDR3 is CASSPSGQVNEKLFF. The CDR3 DNA sequence: TGTGCCAGCTCACCTTCGGGACAGGTTAATGAAAAACTGTTTTTT.

The chain combines TRBV6-2 or TRBV6-3 with TRBJ1-1, with D possibly matching TRBD1 (5 bases). Germline V lookup: CDR1 MNHEY, CDR2 SVGEGT. The CDR3 is 14 residues long. V lost 4 bases and J 5 bases, leaving 14 bases between the germline ends. This CDR3 reads CASSSSGMRTEAFF. CDR3 DNA: TGTGCCAGCAGTTCTTCAGGGATGAGGACTGAAGCTTTCTTT.

The chain recombines TRBV4-3 with TRBJ1-1, with D possibly TRBD1 on 6 matching bases. CDR3 size: 12 residues. Germline CDR1 is LGHNA and CDR2 is YSLEER. The germline V and J ends were trimmed by 6 bases and 10 bases, with 15 bases remaining between them. The CDR3 DNA follows: TGCGCCAGCAGTGGGGGCACAGCTGGAGCTTTCTTT. It is translated as CASSGGTAGAFF.

The V gene is TRBV2, the J gene TRBJ2-7; 7 positions match TRBD1. The CDR3 is made up of 12 amino acids. V gave up 8 bases and J gave up 5 bases; unmatched junction bases: 6. The germline gives CDR1 SNHLY, CDR2 FYNNEI. The CDR3 nucleotides are TGTGCCAGCCAGGGGGAGTATGACGAGCAGTACTTC. Translation gives CASQGEYDEQYF.

The gene calls are TRBV2 and TRBJ1-1, with D possibly TRBD1 on 6 matching bases. Trimming took 2 bases from V and 3 from J, leaving 16 bases between them. Germline loops: CDR1 SNHLY, CDR2 FYNNEI. The CDR3 has 16 amino acids. The CDR3 DNA reads as TGTGCCAGCAGTGAACTGGGGGCAGGAGCCTACACTGAAGCTTTCTTT. Translation gives CASSELGAGAYTEAFF. Combining the CDR3 with reference TRBV2 and TRBJ1-1 gives the whole variable domain EPEVTQTPSHQVTQMGQEVILRCVPISNHLYFYWYRQILGQKVEFLVSFYNNEISEKSEIFDDQFSVERPDGSNFTLKIRSTKLEDSAMYFCASSELGAGAYTEAFFGQGTRLTVV.

The gene calls are TRBV14 and TRBJ2-5; TRBD1 might be the D (6 bases). Germline V gene data show CDR1 as SGHDN and CDR2 as FVKESK. V shed 4 bases and J shed 1 base, with 16 bases lying between them. The CDR3 is 16 amino acids. The CDR3 is CASSPRLRGSQETQYF. The CDR3 bases are TGTGCCAGCAGCCCAAGACTCAGGGGATCCCAAGAGACCCAGTACTTC.

The gene calls are TRBV5-6 and TRBJ2-1, with D possibly matching TRBD1 (6 bases). CDR1 is SGHDT and CDR2 is YYEEEE in the germline V gene. V gave up 3 bases and J gave up 7 bases, with 17 bases separating them. The CDR3 sequence is 15 residues long. CDR3 region: CASSYAGRGGNEQFF. The DNA for the CDR3 is TGTGCCAGCAGCTACGCAGGTCGAGGGGGTAATGAGCAGTTCTTC.

The rearrangement links TRBV11-2 to TRBJ2-7; TRBD1 matches 7 bases. CDR3 length: 14 residues. Germline V gene data show CDR1 as SGHAT and CDR2 as FQNNGV. Losses at the gene ends were 2 bases for V and 2 bases for J; bases not matched to a gene: 3. The DNA of the CDR3 is TGTGCCAGCAGCTTATTGACAGGGACCTACGAGCAGTACTTC. This gives the protein CASSLLTGTYEQYF.

The chain recombines TRBV7-9 with TRBJ2-1, with 7 bases matching TRBD2. V was clipped by 5 bases and J by 5 bases; unmatched bases: 12. The CDR3 loop spans 16 amino acids. CDR1 is SEHNR, CDR2 FQNEAQ, per germline (reference sequence). CDR3 sequence (DNA): TGTGCCAGCAGCGCCCGGAATAGCGGGCTCCACAATGAGCAGTTCTTC. As protein: CASSARNSGLHNEQFF. Together with reference TRBV7-9 and TRBJ2-1, the CDR3 gives the full variable domain: DTGVSQNPRHKITKRGQNVTFRCDPISEHNRLYWYRQTLGQGPEFLTYFQNEAQLEKSRLLSDRFSAERPKGSFSTLEIQRTEQGDSAMYLCASSARNSGLHNEQFFGPGTRLTVL.